This T cell receptor (beta chain) was sequenced for a study of T cells in Graves' hyperthyroidism and ophthalmopathy. General study points: Most thyroid clonotypes expanded above 0.001 appeared in blood too.

Note on this clonotype: What it binds is not known.

TCR beta CDR3 regions were amplified from RNA transcripts. Using the HTBI primer set, a first-round RT-PCR was run on the TCR CDR3. A single record per CDR3 protein comes from TCRdb applying MiXCR to the multiplex PCR reads. The sample contains some 800,000 distinct CDR3 sequences, roughly 37% of which appear only once. The source of the PBMCs was around 10 ml of fresh peripheral blood. Germline V gene sequence: CDR1 DFQATT, CDR2 SNEGSKA (reference sequence). The CDR3 loop spans 12 amino acids. Trimming took off 3 bases at V and 3 bases at J, with 9 bases between the two ends. The chain links TRBV20-1 to TRBJ2-7; D might be TRBD1 (5 bases). The sequence was collected from a man between 18 and 29 years old with Graves' hyperthyroidism. The specimen sequenced was blood. The CDR3 bases are TGCAGTGCTAGGACAGAACTCTACGAGCAGTACTTC. It yields the protein CSARTELYEQYF.